This entry lists 4 T cell receptor beta chains sequenced from one sample in a study of T cell repertoires in cytomegalovirus infection. These receptors are not linked to any known antigen. TCRdb reprocessed the reads via MiXCR and lists one record per CDR3 protein. The table records about 130,000 distinct CDR3 sequences, approximately 30% of them present only once. The specimen comprised CD8+ T cells from cultured PBMCs, sampled from culture after CMV antigen stimulation. These receptors originate from a human donor in good health (CMV status not recorded). Some clones in this sample may be carry-over from other donors' samples.

This chain links TRBV5-4 with TRBJ2-3; D is unresolved. The CDR3 contains 12 residues. The germline V gene has CDR1 SGHNT and CDR2 YYREEE (reference sequence). V lost 7 bases to trimming and J lost 4 bases, with 10 bases between them. CDR3 sequence: CASGQDADTQYF. CDR3 DNA: TGTGCCAGCGGGCAGGACGCAGATACGCAGTATTTT. The entire variable domain, with the rest obtained from reference TRBV5-4 and TRBJ2-3, is as follows: ETGVTQSPTHLIKTRGQQVTLRCSSQSGHNTVSWYQQALGQGPQFIFQYYREEENGRGNFPPRFSGLQFPNYSSELNVNALELDDSALYLCASGQDADTQYFGPGTRLTVL.

This sequence joins TRBV7-8 and TRBJ2-3, with TRBD2 as a possible D gene (6 bases). V lost 5 bases and J lost 6, with 21 bases in between. The CDR3 totals 16 residues. Germline lookup yields CDR1 SGHVS and CDR2 FQNEAQ. In nucleotides, the CDR3 is TGTGCCAGCAGCCCCCGAGCCGGGACTCCACAGGATACGCAGTATTTT. It translates to CASSPRAGTPQDTQYF.

This chain links TRBV27 with TRBJ1-6, with D perhaps matching TRBD1 (5 bases). The germline V gene has CDR1 MNHEY and CDR2 SMNVEV (reference sequence). The length of the CDR3 is 16 residues. Trimming shortened V by 0 bases and J by 12 bases, and 18 bases separated the two germline ends. The CDR3 spells CASSLSAGTTKEPLHF. CDR3 DNA sequence: TGTGCCAGCAGTTTATCGGCCGGGACCACCAAGGAACCCCTCCACTTT.

The V call is TRBV20-1, the J call TRBJ2-3; 7 bases are a match to TRBD1. The CDR3 consists of 14 residues. Germline lookup yields CDR1 DFQATT and CDR2 SNEGSKA (reference sequence). V lost 2 bases to trimming and J lost 2 bases; unmatched junction nucleotides: 4. For the CDR3, the DNA is TGCAGTGCTAGATTCGGGACAGCCACAGATACGCAGTATTTT. It yields the protein CSARFGTATDTQYF.